Below, 18 T cell receptor beta chains from the same sample are listed, as sequenced in a study of blood T cell repertoires in COVID-19. Profiling relied on immunoSEQ multiplex PCR, and the TCRdb table lists in-frame clones only, not all of them. This table has 230,000 or so clones, roughly 84% appearing once. Specimen: peripheral blood. The receptors originated from a man aged 30-40 years with active or convalescent COVID-19.

This clone was found a few times. This rearrangement joins TRBV28 to TRBJ2-1; D is unclear. The V and J ends lost 3 bases and 9 bases respectively, with 9 bases between them. CDR1 and CDR2 (germline): MDHEN, SYDVKM. This CDR3 has 12 amino acids. The chain's CDR3 is CASSLTPGEQFF. CDR3 DNA: TGTGCCAGCAGTTTGACCCCGGGTGAGCAGTTCTTC.

This chain links TRBV2 with TRBJ1-2; D is possibly TRBD1 (6 bases). CDR1 is SNHLY and CDR2 is FYNNEI in the germline V gene. V lost 8 bases and J 6 bases, leaving 19 bases between the germline ends. This CDR3 contains 14 residues. For the CDR3, the DNA is TGTGCCAGCGGGACATACCGGCGCGACGATGGCTACACCTTC. It specifies CASGTYRRDDGYTF.

This chain uses TRBV6-5 with TRBJ1-2; D might be TRBD1 (6 bases). V was clipped by 2 bases and J by 8 bases, with 21 bases between them. This CDR3 contains 16 residues. Germline loops: CDR1 MNHEY, CDR2 SVGAGI. CDR3 bases: TGTGCCAGCAGTTACACAGAGAACCGGGACATCGTGGGCTACACCTTC. Translation gives CASSYTENRDIVGYTF.

This chain joins TRBV3-1 (or the pseudogene TRBV3-2) and TRBJ1-6, with D hard to call. Deletions cut 0 bases from V and 0 bases from J, with 9 bases between. The CDR3 length is 17 residues. Germline CDR1 and CDR2: LGHDT and YNNKEL (reference sequence). The CDR3: CASSQDGGSSYNSPLHF. The CDR3 bases are TGTGCCAGCAGCCAAGATGGAGGCAGCTCCTATAATTCACCCCTCCACTTT.

The V gene is TRBV11-2, the J gene TRBJ2-7, with TRBD2 matching over 7 bases. V was clipped by 2 bases and J by 0 bases; unmatched bases: 4. Per germline, CDR1 SGHAT and CDR2 FQNNGV. The CDR3 runs 15 residues. CDR3 region: CASSLSGTLSYEQYF. The CDR3 DNA reads TGTGCCAGCAGCTTAAGCGGGACCCTCTCCTACGAGCAGTACTTC.

J is TRBJ2-3 and V is TRBV9; D is possibly TRBD1 (5 bases). Germline assignment: CDR1 SGDLS and CDR2 YYNGEE. The CDR3 is made up of 11 amino acids. With 3 bases removed from V and 6 bases from J, the gap between germline ends came to 5 bases. CDR3 residues: CASSEGDTQYF. Here the CDR3 DNA reads TGTGCCAGCAGCGAGGGGGATACGCAGTATTTT.

This chain links TRBV11-2 with TRBJ2-3; D is possibly TRBD2 (6 bases). Germline V gene sequence: CDR1 SGHAT, CDR2 FQNNGV. The CDR3 has 13 residues. V lost 2 bases and J 4 bases, leaving 7 bases between the germline ends. The CDR3 sequence: CASSLWGADTQYF. Written as DNA, the CDR3 is TGTGCCAGCAGCTTATGGGGGGCAGATACGCAGTATTTT.

The genes are TRBV28 and TRBJ2-2, with TRBD2 matching over 13 bases. The germline CDR1 and CDR2 sequences are MDHEN and SYDVKM. The CDR3 loop spans 17 amino acids. The V gene end was trimmed by 5 bases and the J gene end by 6 bases; junction bases not matched to a gene: 9. CDR3 sequence (DNA): TGTGCCAGCAGTGGTACTAGCGGGAGGGCAAATTCCGGGGAGCTGTTTTTT. This gives the protein CASSGTSGRANSGELFF.

The V gene is TRBV15, the J gene TRBJ2-7; maybe TRBD2 (6 bases). V was trimmed by 5 bases and J by 5 bases, leaving 19 bases between them. CDR1 and CDR2 from the germline V gene are LNHNV and YYDKDF (reference sequence). The CDR3 consists of 15 residues. CDR3 nucleotides: TGTGCCACCAGCGAGGGCGGGGACGGAGGGCACGAGCAGTACTTC. It specifies CATSEGGDGGHEQYF.

The chain combines TRBV19 with TRBJ1-5, with 9 positions matching TRBD1. The germline CDR1 and CDR2 sequences are LNHDA and SQIVND (reference sequence). Trimming cost V 6 bases and J 9 bases; bases outside gene matches: 9. CDR3 size: 14 residues. The chain's CDR3 is CASRGQGIGGPQHF. CDR3 nucleotides: TGTGCCAGTAGGGGACAGGGAATTGGTGGGCCCCAGCATTTT.

This clone has only one observation. V usage is TRBV7-2 and J usage is TRBJ1-4; 8 nucleotides line up with TRBD1. Germline CDR1 SGHTA, CDR2 FQGNSA. The CDR3 runs to 15 residues. J lost 2 bases, V lost 5 bases, and 4 bases had no gene match. CDR3 DNA sequence: TGTGCCAGCAGCCCACAGGGGGGCACTAATGAAAAACTGTTTTTT. This encodes CASSPQGGTNEKLFF. Using reference TRBV7-2 and TRBJ1-4 for the parts outside the CDR3, the full variable domain is GAGVSQSPSNKVTEKGKDVELRCDPISGHTALYWYRQSLGQGLEFLIYFQGNSAPDKSGLPSDRFSAERTGGSVSTLTIQRTQQEDSAVYLCASSPQGGTNEKLFFGSGTQLSVL.

This clone was seen only a few times. The J gene is TRBJ1-5, the V gene TRBV6-5; 7 bases are a match to TRBD1. Trimming at V came to 9 bases and at J to 2 bases, leaving 7 bases not matched to a gene. Per the germline V gene, CDR1 is MNHEY and CDR2 is SVGAGI. The CDR3 sequence is 14 residues long. CDR3 sequence (DNA): TGTGCCAGTAGAAAAGGGACAGGCAATCAGCCCCAGCATTTT. It is translated as CASRKGTGNQPQHF.

This chain connects TRBV27 to TRBJ2-1; the match to TRBD2 covers 8 bases. Germline V CDR1 and CDR2: MNHEY, SMNVEV (reference sequence). There are 16 residues in the CDR3. J gave up 8 bases and V 4 bases, and 13 bases lay outside the gene matches. This CDR3 reads CASSSRESSGSDEQFF. The CDR3 DNA reads TGTGCCAGCAGTTCCCGAGAGTCCAGCGGGAGCGATGAGCAGTTCTTC.

There are a few counts of this clone. The chain joins TRBV10-3 to TRBJ1-6; D is uncertain. The germline V gene has CDR1 ENHRY and CDR2 SYGVKD. The ends were cut back, 7 bases at V and 9 bases at J, with 13 bases in the middle. The CDR3 has 13 residues. CDR3 sequence (DNA): TGTGCCATCAAGCGGACGGAGGGTTCACCCCTCCACTTT. It encodes CAIKRTEGSPLHF.

The chain combines TRBV28 with TRBJ2-5, with 8 nucleotides matching TRBD2. Per germline, CDR1 MDHEN and CDR2 SYDVKM. The CDR3 contains 16 residues. The V segment lost 3 bases and the J segment 0 bases; nucleotides outside the gene matches: 6. The CDR3 sequence is CASSLFGGEYQETQYF. CDR3 nucleotide sequence: TGTGCCAGCAGTTTGTTCGGGGGGGAATACCAAGAGACCCAGTACTTC.

The chain carries TRBV6-5 and TRBJ2-3; 7 nucleotides agree with TRBD1. The J segment lost 4 bases and the V segment lost 0 bases, leaving 4 bases of the junction unmatched. Germline assignment: CDR1 MNHEY and CDR2 SVGAGI. This CDR3 region has 15 residues. The CDR3 DNA reads TGTGCCAGCAGTTACTCGCGGCAGGGGGCAGATACGCAGTATTTT. Amino acids: CASSYSRQGADTQYF.

The rearrangement uses TRBV5-1 and TRBJ2-7; 8 bases fit TRBD2. The V segment lost 3 bases and the J segment 0 bases; nucleotides outside the gene matches: 8. The CDR3 is 16 amino acids. The germline V gene encodes CDR1 SGHRS and CDR2 YFSETQ. The CDR3 here is CASSSTSGTSSYEQYF. The CDR3 coding sequence is TGCGCCAGCAGCTCAACCTCCGGGACTAGCTCCTACGAGCAGTACTTC.

Here the CDR3 reads CASSLGLAGGPGANVLTF. CDR3 in DNA: TGCGCCAGCAGCTTGGGACTAGCGGGGGGGCCTGGGGCCAACGTCCTGACTTTC. The rearrangement uses TRBV5-1 and TRBJ2-6; 14 bases map to TRBD2. The V and J ends lost 0 bases and 2 bases, in that order; junction bases with no gene match: 1. The V gene's germline CDR1 is SGHRS and CDR2 YFSETQ. The CDR3 length is 18 residues. The full variable domain, its missing parts supplied by reference TRBV5-1 and TRBJ2-6, is KAGVTQTPRYLIKTRGQQVTLSCSPISGHRSVSWYQQTPGQGLQFLFEYFSETQRNKGNFPGRFSGRQFSNSRSEMNVSTLELGDSALYLCASSLGLAGGPGANVLTFGAGSRLTVL.